Given below is one TCR beta chain in context. This sample was included in a study of shared clonotypes between healthy human individuals. Study processing details: ImmunoSEQ sequences covered only the junction and lacked quality scores; filtering therefore differed. Generated by immunoSEQ multiplex PCR, the TCRdb table keeps only in-frame clones and is missing some. V and J calls and clone size are given by that table; D and trimming were obtained from the DNA. The sample lists some 450,000 clones, approximately 77% seen once, with more than 10% in the top ten. Per the germline V gene, CDR1 is MNHEY and CDR2 is SVGAGI. This CDR3 spans 16 amino acids. The V end lost 2 bases, the J end lost 0 bases, and 10 bases lay between the germline ends.

J is TRBJ2-2 and V is TRBV6-5, with D maybe TRBD1 (6 bases). This TCR derives from a woman in her 40s in good health. Some clones in this sample may be carry-over from other donors' samples. Input material: PBMCs. Written as DNA, the CDR3 is TGTGCCAGCAGTTACCCGACAGGAACGAACACCGGGGAGCTGTTTTTT. Translating it yields CASSYPTGTNTGELFF.